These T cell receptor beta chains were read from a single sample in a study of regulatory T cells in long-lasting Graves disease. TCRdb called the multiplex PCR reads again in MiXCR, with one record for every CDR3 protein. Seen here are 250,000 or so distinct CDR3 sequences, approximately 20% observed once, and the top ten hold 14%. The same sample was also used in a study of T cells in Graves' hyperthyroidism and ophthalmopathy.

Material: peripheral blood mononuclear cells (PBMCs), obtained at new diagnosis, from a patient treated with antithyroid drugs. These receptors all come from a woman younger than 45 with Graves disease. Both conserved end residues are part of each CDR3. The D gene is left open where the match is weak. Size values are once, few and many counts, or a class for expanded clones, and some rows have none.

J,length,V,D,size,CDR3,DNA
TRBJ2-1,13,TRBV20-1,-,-,CSANPSSYNEQFF,TGCAGTGCTAATCCGAGCTCCTACAATGAGCAGTTCTTC
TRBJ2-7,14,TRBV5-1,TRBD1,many,CASSSGGTGREQYF,TGCGCCAGCAGCTCGGGTGGGACAGGGCGGGAGCAGTACTTC
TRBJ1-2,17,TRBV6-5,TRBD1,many,CASSYGNRGRTQIGYTF,TGTGCCAGCAGTTACGGAAACAGGGGGCGCACCCAAATCGGCTACACCTTC
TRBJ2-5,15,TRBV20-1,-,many,CSAEDPRGLQETQYF,TGCAGTGCTGAGGACCCGCGGGGGCTACAAGAGACCCAGTACTTC
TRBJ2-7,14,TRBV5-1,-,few,CASSLSAGSYEQYF,TGCGCCAGCAGCTTGTCGGCGGGCTCCTACGAGCAGTACTTC
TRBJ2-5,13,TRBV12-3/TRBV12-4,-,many,CASSFQGGETQYF,TGTGCCAGCAGTTTCCAGGGTGGGGAGACCCAGTACTTC
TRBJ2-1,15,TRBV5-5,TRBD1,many,CASSFDRGDYNEQFF,TGTGCCAGCAGTTTTGACAGGGGGGACTACAATGAGCAGTTCTTC
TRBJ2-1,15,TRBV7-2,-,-,CASSSGTPAYNEQFF,TGTGCCAGCAGCTCCGGGACTCCAGCCTACAATGAGCAGTTCTTC
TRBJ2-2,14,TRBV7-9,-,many,CASSLKQGTGELFF,TGTGCCAGCAGCTTAAAGCAGGGGACCGGGGAGCTGTTTTTT
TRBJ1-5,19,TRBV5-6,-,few,CASSLEGGGLVGISQPRHF,TGTGCCAGCAGCTTGGAAGGAGGGGGTTTGGTAGGTATCAGTCAGCCCCGGCATTTT
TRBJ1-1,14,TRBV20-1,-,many,CSARSVRTNTEAFF,TGCAGTGCTAGATCGGTACGGACGAACACTGAAGCTTTCTTT
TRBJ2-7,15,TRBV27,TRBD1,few,CASSLLQGAPYEQYF,TGTGCCAGCAGTTTATTACAGGGGGCGCCTTACGAGCAGTACTTC
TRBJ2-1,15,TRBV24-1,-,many,CATSDSRRGGNEQFF,TGTGCCACCAGTGATTCCAGGCGAGGGGGCAATGAGCAGTTCTTC
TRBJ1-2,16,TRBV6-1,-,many,CASSGGVLDRDYGYTF,TGTGCCAGCAGTGGGGGGGTGCTGGACCGGGACTATGGCTACACCTTC
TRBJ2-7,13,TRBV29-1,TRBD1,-,CSVLGQVVNEQYF,TGCAGCGTGCTAGGACAGGTGGTGAATGAGCAGTACTTC
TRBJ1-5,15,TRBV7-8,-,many,CASSLPGGTHQPQHF,TGTGCCAGCAGCCTCCCGGGGGGGACGCATCAGCCCCAGCATTTT
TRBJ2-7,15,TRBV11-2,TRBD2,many,CASSLDSGGDYEQYF,TGTGCCAGCAGCTTAGATAGCGGGGGGGACTACGAGCAGTACTTC
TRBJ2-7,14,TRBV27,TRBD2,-,CASSFTSGGYEQYF,TGTGCCAGCAGTTTTACTAGCGGGGGTTACGAGCAGTACTTC
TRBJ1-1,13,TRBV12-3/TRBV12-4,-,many,CASSLEQETEAFF,TGTGCCAGCAGTTTAGAGCAGGAGACTGAAGCTTTCTTT
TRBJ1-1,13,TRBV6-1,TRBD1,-,CASGGDRGPEAFF,TGTGCCAGCGGGGGGGACAGGGGGCCTGAAGCTTTCTTT
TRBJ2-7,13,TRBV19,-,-,CASSMGLSYEQYF,TGTGCCAGTAGTATGGGACTCTCCTACGAGCAGTACTTC
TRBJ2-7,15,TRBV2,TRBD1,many,CASSVETGGAYEQYF,TGTGCCAGCAGTGTGGAGACAGGGGGCGCGTACGAGCAGTACTTC
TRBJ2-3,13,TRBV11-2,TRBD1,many,CASSQEPGGTQYF,TGTGCCAGCAGCCAAGAACCAGGGGGAACGCAGTATTTT
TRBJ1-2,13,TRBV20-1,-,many,CSAAGRESGGYTF,TGCAGTGCCGCGGGCAGGGAGAGTGGGGGCTACACCTTC
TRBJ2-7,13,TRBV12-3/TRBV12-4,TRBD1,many,CASSFGQAREQYF,TGTGCCAGCAGTTTCGGACAGGCACGCGAGCAGTACTTC
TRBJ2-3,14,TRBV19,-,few,CASRTRLGTDTQYF,TGTGCCAGTCGTACCAGACTAGGTACAGATACGCAGTATTTT
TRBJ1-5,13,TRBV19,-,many,CASTRGPGQPQHF,TGTGCCAGTACAAGGGGCCCAGGGCAGCCCCAGCATTTT
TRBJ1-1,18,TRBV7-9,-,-,CASSLPILRGKKDTEAFF,TGTGCCAGCAGTCTTCCGATTTTGAGGGGCAAGAAGGACACTGAAGCTTTCTTT
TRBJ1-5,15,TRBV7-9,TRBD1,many,CASSFSGTGGQPQHF,TGTGCCAGCAGCTTTTCCGGGACAGGGGGACAGCCCCAGCATTTT
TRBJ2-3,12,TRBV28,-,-,CASSLFTGTQYF,TGTGCCAGCAGTTTATTCACGGGTACGCAGTATTTT
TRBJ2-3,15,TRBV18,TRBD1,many,CASSQGQGNADTQYF,TGTGCCAGCTCACAGGGACAGGGGAACGCAGATACGCAGTATTTT